The next 28 T cell receptor beta chains were all read from a single sample in a study of identical twins' blood T cells. TCRdb itself ran the 5' RACE reads through MiXCR, one entry per CDR3 protein. The profile shows 400,000 or so distinct CDR3 sequences, about 28% of them singletons. Specimen: PBMCs. These receptors originate from a woman between 18 and 55 years old in good health.

J is TRBJ2-1 and V is TRBV6-2 or TRBV6-3, with a weak D call TRBD1 (6 bases). Germline CDR1 and CDR2: MNHEY and SVGEGT. This CDR3 has 14 residues. Trimming pared 2 bases from V and 13 bases from J, leaving 18 bases between. The CDR3 sequence is CASSYRGSRDKQFF. The CDR3 DNA reads as TGTGCCAGCAGTTACCGAGGTAGCCGGGACAAACAGTTCTTC.

The chain couples TRBV18 to TRBJ1-2; no definite D call. The CDR3 extends over 16 amino acids. V was cut by 1 base and J by 4 bases, with 16 bases left in between. Germline V gives CDR1 KGHSH, CDR2 LQKENI. The CDR3 protein is CASSPLGPPTSYGYTF. The DNA of the CDR3 is TGTGCCAGCTCACCACTCGGACCCCCCACGTCCTATGGCTACACCTTC.

V is TRBV3-1 and J is TRBJ1-1, with a weak D call TRBD1 (5 bases). The CDR3 spans 12 residues. Germline V lookup: CDR1 LGHDT, CDR2 YNNKEL (reference sequence). V was shortened by 3 bases and J by 9 bases, with 11 bases between the two germline ends. CDR3 region: CASSHSRGQAFF. The CDR3 DNA reads TGTGCCAGCAGCCACTCAAGGGGACAAGCTTTCTTT.

This clonotype was detected a few times. The chain combines TRBV2 with TRBJ1-2, with 7 positions matching TRBD1. With V trimmed by 6 bases and J by 4 bases, 5 bases remained unmatched. CDR3 length equals 13 residues. Germline loops: CDR1 SNHLY, CDR2 FYNNEI. CDR3 sequence: CASSGDRAYGYTF. The DNA of the CDR3 is TGTGCCAGCAGCGGGGACAGAGCCTATGGCTACACCTTC.

V usage is TRBV20-1 and J usage is TRBJ1-5, with a weak D call TRBD1 (5 bases). The CDR3 runs 13 residues. The ends were cut back, 6 bases at V and 6 bases at J, with 15 bases in the middle. The V gene's germline CDR1 is DFQATT and CDR2 SNEGSKA (reference sequence). For the CDR3, the DNA is TGCAGTGCCAGATCCCAGGGAGGTCAGCCCCAGCATTTT. It specifies CSARSQGGQPQHF.

The chain joins TRBV9 to TRBJ2-1; the D is unclear. The germline CDR1 and CDR2 sequences are SGDLS and YYNGEE. Trimming left V 1 base short and J 0 bases short, with 11 bases between. The length of the CDR3 is 16 residues. The CDR3 loop reads CASSVPTASSYNEQFF. The CDR3 DNA follows: TGTGCCAGCAGCGTACCCACGGCTAGCTCCTACAATGAGCAGTTCTTC.

The sample holds a few counts of this clonotype. The chain carries TRBV29-1 and TRBJ2-3; no reliable D call. V was cut by 7 bases and J by 2 bases, with 13 bases left in between. Germline loops: CDR1 SQVTM, CDR2 ANQGSEA. The CDR3 consists of 13 residues. The CDR3 is CSAHEPNTDTQYF. In DNA, the CDR3 is TGCAGCGCCCACGAGCCAAACACAGATACGCAGTATTTT.

The chain has TRBV6-1 and TRBJ1-2; D not resolved. V shed 10 bases and J shed 5 bases, with 20 bases lying between them. The CDR3 spans 14 residues. The germline V gene has CDR1 MNHNS and CDR2 SASEGT. The CDR3, as DNA: TGTGCCATTCCGACCGAGGCGGGTTTGTATGGCTACACCTTC. Translated: CAIPTEAGLYGYTF.

This chain joins TRBV5-1 and TRBJ2-1; the match to TRBD1 covers 11 bases. The V gene's germline CDR1 is SGHRS and CDR2 YFSETQ. The ends lost 1 base at V and 8 bases at J; junction bases unmatched: 5. The CDR3 has 15 residues. The CDR3 reads CASSLRDRGMDEQFF. CDR3 nucleotide sequence: TGCGCCAGCAGCTTGAGGGACAGGGGGATGGATGAGCAGTTCTTC.

The table lists this clonotype with a few counts. The chain couples TRBV7-6 to TRBJ2-7; possibly TRBD2 for D (6 bases). The germline V gene encodes CDR1 SGHVS and CDR2 FNYEAQ. The CDR3 has 16 amino acids. Trimming left V 0 bases short and J 5 bases short, with 17 bases between. In DNA, the CDR3 is TGTGCCAGCAGCTTAGCCCTCGGGAGATCCCAGGACGAGCAGTACTTC. Translated: CASSLALGRSQDEQYF.

Details on this clonotype: This may be a read error: a much more frequent sequence differs by one nucleotide. V usage is TRBV10-3 and J usage is TRBJ1-4; maybe TRBD1 (6 bases). Trimming cost V 11 bases and J 8 bases, with 18 bases left between them. The CDR3 runs to 13 residues. The germline gives CDR1 ENHRY, CDR2 SYGVKD. CDR3 in amino acids: CAVGTGRDEKLFF. CDR3 coding DNA: TGTGCCGTCGGAACAGGGAGGGACGAAAAACTGTTTTTT.

This clonotype was seen a few times. This chain joins TRBV20-1 and TRBJ1-6; no firm D call. The CDR3 totals 13 residues. Germline assignment: CDR1 DFQATT and CDR2 SNEGSKA (reference sequence). The V and J ends lost 0 bases and 8 bases respectively, with 8 bases between them. The CDR3 nucleotides are TGCAGTGCTAGAGATCTTAGGGATTCACCCCTCCACTTT. It codes for CSARDLRDSPLHF.

This rearrangement joins TRBV20-1 to TRBJ1-5; 9 bases match TRBD1. The germline V gene has CDR1 DFQATT and CDR2 SNEGSKA (reference sequence). V gave up 6 bases and J gave up 3 bases; unmatched junction bases: 3. This CDR3 is built from 13 residues. DNA for the CDR3: TGCAGTGCGGGGACAGGGCACAATCAGCCCCAGCATTTT. As protein: CSAGTGHNQPQHF.

This clonotype was counted between two and nine times. The chain has TRBV2 and TRBJ1-1; no firm D call. The CDR3 totals 13 residues. V dropped 7 bases and J dropped 5 bases, with 14 bases sitting between them. Germline-derived CDR1 and CDR2 are SNHLY and FYNNEI. In DNA, the CDR3 is TGTGCCAGCACCCAAGGCGGGGAGACTGAAGCTTTCTTT. This codes for CASTQGGETEAFF.

The chain carries TRBV5-1 and TRBJ1-6; 9 nucleotides agree with TRBD1. CDR3 length equals 14 residues. V shed 7 bases and J 12 bases; nucleotides not matched to a gene: 11. The germline gives CDR1 SGHRS, CDR2 YFSETQ. CDR3 sequence (DNA): TGCGCCAGCGGGGTGAGGACAGGGGAAAAACCCCTCCACTTT. Its translation is CASGVRTGEKPLHF.

A few counts support this clonotype. The chain has TRBV7-9 and TRBJ2-1, with 9 bases lining up with TRBD2. CDR3 size: 15 residues. V lost 5 bases and J lost 2; bases outside the gene matches: 4. Germline CDR1 SEHNR, CDR2 FQNEAQ (reference sequence). The CDR3 coding sequence is TGTGCCAGCAGCGAGACTAGCGGACCCTACAATGAGCAGTTCTTC. This codes for CASSETSGPYNEQFF.

The chain is built from TRBV2 and TRBJ2-7, with TRBD2 as a possible D gene (6 bases). Germline V gene sequence: CDR1 SNHLY, CDR2 FYNNEI. The CDR3 totals 15 residues. The V end was cut by 5 bases, the J end by 1 base, with 15 bases between. The CDR3 reads CASSPGTLVSYEQYF. The CDR3 DNA follows: TGTGCCAGCAGTCCGGGGACTCTCGTATCCTACGAGCAGTACTTC.

This clonotype was detected only a few times. The chain has TRBV7-9 and TRBJ1-1; 8 bases agree with TRBD1. The germline V gene has CDR1 SEHNR and CDR2 FQNEAQ (reference sequence). V dropped 5 bases and J dropped 0; count of bases not matched to a gene: 8. The CDR3 sequence is 16 residues long. This CDR3 is CASSQGDRNMNTEAFF. The CDR3 DNA reads as TGTGCCAGCAGCCAAGGGGACAGGAACATGAACACTGAAGCTTTCTTT.

The V and J genes are TRBV12-3 or TRBV12-4 and TRBJ2-7; 13 positions match TRBD2. Trimming took 5 bases from V and 4 from J; bases not matched to a gene: 5. The CDR3 runs to 15 residues. This CDR3 reads CASSRRTSGSYEQYF. The CDR3 DNA reads TGTGCCAGCAGTCGCCGGACTAGCGGGAGTTACGAGCAGTACTTC.

This clonotype has a handful of counts. The rearrangement joins TRBV7-9 to TRBJ2-7; 7 positions match TRBD1. Germline values: CDR1 SEHNR, CDR2 FQNEAQ (reference sequence). The trim removed 5 bases at V and 2 bases at J, leaving 9 bases unmatched. The CDR3 has 15 amino acids. The CDR3 loop is CASSKADTGAYEQYF. The CDR3 region has the DNA TGTGCCAGCAGCAAAGCGGATACAGGGGCCTACGAGCAGTACTTC.

This clonotype was found many times. The chain links TRBV2 to TRBJ1-1; TRBD1 matches at 8 bases. This CDR3 comprises 14 residues. The trim removed 7 bases at V and 2 bases at J, leaving 6 bases unmatched. Germline values: CDR1 SNHLY, CDR2 FYNNEI. The CDR3 DNA reads TGTGCCAGCACCTCGGACAGGGCCAACACTGAAGCTTTCTTT. Residues: CASTSDRANTEAFF. Full variable domain (remainder filled in from reference TRBV2 and TRBJ1-1): EPEVTQTPSHQVTQMGQEVILRCVPISNHLYFYWYRQILGQKVEFLVSFYNNEISEKSEIFDDQFSVERPDGSNFTLKIRSTKLEDSAMYFCASTSDRANTEAFFGQGTRLTVV.

The V and J genes are TRBV5-1 and TRBJ1-3; D gene uncertain. CDR3 length equals 13 residues. Between the trimmed V and J ends, which lost 0 bases and 6 bases, there was a span of 7 bases. Germline CDR1 is SGHRS and CDR2 is YFSETQ. CDR3 nucleotide sequence: TGCGCCAGCAGCTTGGACGGAGTAAACACCATATATTTT. Its protein is CASSLDGVNTIYF.

V usage is TRBV7-2 and J usage is TRBJ2-1; TRBD2 agrees at 11 bases. This CDR3 spans 17 amino acids. The junction had 4 bases not matched to a gene; V was cut back by 2 bases and J by 1 base. Looked up from germline, CDR1 is SGHTA and CDR2 is FQGNSA. The CDR3 DNA follows: TGTGCCAGCAGCTTATACCGGACTAGCGGGTCCTACAATGAGCAGTTCTTC. This encodes CASSLYRTSGSYNEQFF.

This clonotype was recorded a few times. The chain combines TRBV20-1 with TRBJ2-1; 12 nucleotides match TRBD2. Germline V gene data show CDR1 as DFQATT and CDR2 as SNEGSKA (reference sequence). Unmatched junction bases numbered 1, after V lost 1 base and J lost 0 bases. The CDR3 has 16 residues. The CDR3 region is CSARASGRGSYNEQFF. The CDR3, as DNA: TGCAGTGCTAGAGCTAGCGGGAGGGGCTCCTACAATGAGCAGTTCTTC.

V and J are TRBV19 and TRBJ2-1, with D perhaps matching TRBD1 or TRBD2 (5 bases each). The CDR3 sequence is 12 residues long. CDR1 and CDR2 (germline): LNHDA, SQIVND (reference sequence). The V end lost 6 bases, the J end lost 5 bases, and 8 bases lay between the germline ends. The CDR3 DNA reads as TGTGCCAGTAGCCGGGACGACAATGAGCAGTTCTTC. Translation gives CASSRDDNEQFF.

This clonotype was counted a few times. V and J are TRBV14 and TRBJ1-3, with TRBD1 as a possible D gene (5 bases). The CDR3 contains 13 residues. Germline CDR1 SGHDN, CDR2 FVKESK. Trimming pared 4 bases from V and 2 bases from J, leaving 6 bases between. This chain's CDR3 is CASSRQPGNTIYF. The CDR3 nucleotides are TGTGCCAGCAGCCGACAGCCTGGAAACACCATATATTTT. The whole variable domain, filled in from reference TRBV14 and TRBJ1-3, reads EAGVTQFPSHSVIEKGQTVTLRCDPISGHDNLYWYRRVMGKEIKFLLHFVKESKQDESGMPNNRFLAERTGGTYSTLKVQPAELEDSGVYFCASSRQPGNTIYFGEGSWLTVV.

The rearrangement uses TRBV20-1 and TRBJ1-2; D gene uncertain. V was pared by 7 bases and J by 8 bases, with 17 bases between. The CDR3 is made up of 12 amino acids. CDR1 and CDR2 from the germline V gene are DFQATT and SNEGSKA (reference sequence). The CDR3 bases are TGCAGTGTTCCCAGTGTCCCGGGGGGCTACACCTTC. Protein sequence: CSVPSVPGGYTF.

The V call is TRBV20-1, the J call TRBJ2-2, with D maybe TRBD1 (6 bases). Germline assignment: CDR1 DFQATT and CDR2 SNEGSKA (reference sequence). The length of the CDR3 is 14 residues. V was cut by 3 bases and J by 5 bases, with 13 bases left in between. The chain's CDR3 is CSASKQGRTGELFF. The CDR3 DNA sequence: TGCAGTGCTAGTAAACAGGGCCGAACCGGGGAGCTGTTTTTT.